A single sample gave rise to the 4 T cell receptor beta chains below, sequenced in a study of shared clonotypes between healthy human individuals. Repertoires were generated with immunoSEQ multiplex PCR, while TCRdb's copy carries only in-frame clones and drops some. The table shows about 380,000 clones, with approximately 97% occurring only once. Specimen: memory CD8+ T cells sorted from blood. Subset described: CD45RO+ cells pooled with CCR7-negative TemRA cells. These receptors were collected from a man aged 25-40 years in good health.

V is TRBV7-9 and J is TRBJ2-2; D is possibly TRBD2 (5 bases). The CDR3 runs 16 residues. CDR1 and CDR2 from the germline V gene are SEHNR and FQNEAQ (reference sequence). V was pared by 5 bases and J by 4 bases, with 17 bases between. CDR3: CASSLGLARGTGELFF. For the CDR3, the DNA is TGTGCCAGCAGCCTTGGCCTAGCCCGTGGCACCGGGGAGCTGTTTTTT.

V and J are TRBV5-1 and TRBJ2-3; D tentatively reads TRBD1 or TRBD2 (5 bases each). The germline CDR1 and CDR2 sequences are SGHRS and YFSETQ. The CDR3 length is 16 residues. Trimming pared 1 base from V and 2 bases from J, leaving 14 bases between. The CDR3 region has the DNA TGCGCCAGCAGCTTGAATTTGTTGGGGGACACAGATACGCAGTATTTT. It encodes CASSLNLLGDTDTQYF.

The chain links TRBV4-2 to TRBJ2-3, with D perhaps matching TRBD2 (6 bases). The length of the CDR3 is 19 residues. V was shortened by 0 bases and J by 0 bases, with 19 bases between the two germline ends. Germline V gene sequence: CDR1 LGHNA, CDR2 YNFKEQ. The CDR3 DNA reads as TGTGCCAGCAGCCAAGATATCGGCCGTCTAGCGTCGAGCACAGATACGCAGTATTTT. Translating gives CASSQDIGRLASSTDTQYF.

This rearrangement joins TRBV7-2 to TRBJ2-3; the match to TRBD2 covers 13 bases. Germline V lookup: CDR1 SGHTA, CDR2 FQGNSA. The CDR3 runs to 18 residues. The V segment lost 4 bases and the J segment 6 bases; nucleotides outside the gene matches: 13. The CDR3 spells CASSSPIGLAGVRDTQYF. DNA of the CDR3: TGTGCCAGCAGCTCCCCCATCGGACTAGCGGGAGTCCGGGATACGCAGTATTTT.